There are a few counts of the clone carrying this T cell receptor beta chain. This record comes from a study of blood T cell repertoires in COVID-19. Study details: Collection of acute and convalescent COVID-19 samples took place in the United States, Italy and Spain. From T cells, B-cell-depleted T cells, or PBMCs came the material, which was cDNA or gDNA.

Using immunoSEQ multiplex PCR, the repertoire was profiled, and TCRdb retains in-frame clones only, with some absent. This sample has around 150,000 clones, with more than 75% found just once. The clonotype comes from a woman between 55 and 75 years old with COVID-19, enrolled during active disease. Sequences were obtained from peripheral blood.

The CDR3 bases are TGCGCCAGCAGAGAGCGGGGGACTACAGATACGCAGTATTTT. This translates into CASRERGTTDTQYF. The rearrangement joins TRBV5-1 to TRBJ2-3; 8 bases agree with TRBD2. With V trimmed by 5 bases and J by 3 bases, 5 bases remained unmatched. Germline V gives CDR1 SGHRS, CDR2 YFSETQ. CDR3 length: 14 amino acids. Filled out from reference TRBV5-1 and TRBJ2-3, the complete variable domain reads KAGVTQTPRYLIKTRGQQVTLSCSPISGHRSVSWYQQTPGQGLQFLFEYFSETQRNKGNFPGRFSGRQFSNSRSEMNVSTLELGDSALYLCASRERGTTDTQYFGPGTRLTVL.